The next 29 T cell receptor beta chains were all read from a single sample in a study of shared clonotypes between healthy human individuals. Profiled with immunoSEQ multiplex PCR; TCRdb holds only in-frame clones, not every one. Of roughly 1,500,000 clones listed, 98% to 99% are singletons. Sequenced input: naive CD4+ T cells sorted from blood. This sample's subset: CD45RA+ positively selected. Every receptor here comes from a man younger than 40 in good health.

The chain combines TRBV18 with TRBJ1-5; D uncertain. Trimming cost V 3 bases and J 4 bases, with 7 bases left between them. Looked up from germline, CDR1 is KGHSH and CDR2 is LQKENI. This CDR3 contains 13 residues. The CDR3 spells CASSPSINQPQHF. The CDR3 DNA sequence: TGTGCCAGCTCACCTTCCATTAATCAGCCCCAGCATTTT.

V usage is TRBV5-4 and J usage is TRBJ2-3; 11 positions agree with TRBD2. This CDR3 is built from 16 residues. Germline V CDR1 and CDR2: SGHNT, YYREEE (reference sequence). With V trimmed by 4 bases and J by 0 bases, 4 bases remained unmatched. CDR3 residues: CASSKGLADSTDTQYF. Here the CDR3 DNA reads TGTGCCAGCAGCAAGGGACTAGCGGACAGCACAGATACGCAGTATTTT.

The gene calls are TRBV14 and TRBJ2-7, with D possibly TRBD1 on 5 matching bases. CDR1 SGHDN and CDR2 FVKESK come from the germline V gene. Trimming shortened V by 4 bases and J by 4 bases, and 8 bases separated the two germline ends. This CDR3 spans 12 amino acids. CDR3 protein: CASSRQRYEQYF. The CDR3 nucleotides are TGTGCCAGCAGCCGACAGAGGTACGAGCAGTACTTC.

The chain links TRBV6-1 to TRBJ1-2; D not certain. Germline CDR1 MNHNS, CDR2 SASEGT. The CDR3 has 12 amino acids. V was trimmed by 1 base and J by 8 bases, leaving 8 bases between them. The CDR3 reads CASSEVLTGYTF. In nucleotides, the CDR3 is TGTGCCAGCAGTGAAGTACTAACGGGCTACACCTTC.

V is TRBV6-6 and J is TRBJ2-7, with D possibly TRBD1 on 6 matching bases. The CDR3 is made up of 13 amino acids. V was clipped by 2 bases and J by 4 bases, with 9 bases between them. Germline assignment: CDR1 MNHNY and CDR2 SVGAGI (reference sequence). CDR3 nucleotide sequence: TGTGCCAGCAGTTACGGGACACATTACGAGCAGTACTTC. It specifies CASSYGTHYEQYF.

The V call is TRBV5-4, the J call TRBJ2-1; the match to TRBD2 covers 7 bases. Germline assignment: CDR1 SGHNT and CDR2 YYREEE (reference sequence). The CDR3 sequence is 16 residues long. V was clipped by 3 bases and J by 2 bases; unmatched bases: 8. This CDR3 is CASSWARGRTYNEQFF. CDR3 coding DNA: TGTGCCAGCAGCTGGGCGCGGGGGAGGACCTACAATGAGCAGTTCTTC.

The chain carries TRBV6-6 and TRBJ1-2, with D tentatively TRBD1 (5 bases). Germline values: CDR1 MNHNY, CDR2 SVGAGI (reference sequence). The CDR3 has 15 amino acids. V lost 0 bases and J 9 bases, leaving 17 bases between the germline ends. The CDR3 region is CASSYSGQGPLCYTF. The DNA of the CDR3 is TGTGCCAGCAGTTACTCGGGGCAAGGCCCTTTATGCTACACCTTC.

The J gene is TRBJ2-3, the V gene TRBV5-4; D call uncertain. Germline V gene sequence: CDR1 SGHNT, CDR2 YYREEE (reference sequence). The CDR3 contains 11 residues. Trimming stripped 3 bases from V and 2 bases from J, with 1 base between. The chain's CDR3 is CASSYTDTQYF. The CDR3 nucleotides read TGTGCCAGCAGCTACACAGATACGCAGTATTTT.

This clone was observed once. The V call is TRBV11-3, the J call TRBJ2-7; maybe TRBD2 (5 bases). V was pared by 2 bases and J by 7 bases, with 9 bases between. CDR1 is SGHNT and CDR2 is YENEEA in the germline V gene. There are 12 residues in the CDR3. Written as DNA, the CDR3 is TGTGCCAGCAGCTTACACGCGGGTGAGCAGTACTTC. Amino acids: CASSLHAGEQYF.

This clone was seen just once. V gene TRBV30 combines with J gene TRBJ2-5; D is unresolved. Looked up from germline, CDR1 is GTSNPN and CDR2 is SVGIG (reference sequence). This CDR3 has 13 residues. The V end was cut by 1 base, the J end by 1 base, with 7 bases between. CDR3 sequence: CAWSARRQETQYF. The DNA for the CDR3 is TGTGCCTGGAGTGCCCGACGCCAAGAGACCCAGTACTTC.

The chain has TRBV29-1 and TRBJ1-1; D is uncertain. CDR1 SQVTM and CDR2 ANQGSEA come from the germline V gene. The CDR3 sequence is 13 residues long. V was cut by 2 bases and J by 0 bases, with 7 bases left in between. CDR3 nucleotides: TGCAGCGTTGAAAGTATGGTGAACACTGAAGCTTTCTTT. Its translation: CSVESMVNTEAFF.

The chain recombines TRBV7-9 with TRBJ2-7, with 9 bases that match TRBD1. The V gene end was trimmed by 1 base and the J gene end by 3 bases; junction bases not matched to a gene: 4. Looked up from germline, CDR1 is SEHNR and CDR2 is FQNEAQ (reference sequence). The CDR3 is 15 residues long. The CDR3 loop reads CASSLGTGVVYEQYF. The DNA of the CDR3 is TGTGCCAGCAGCTTAGGGACAGGGGTAGTCTACGAGCAGTACTTC.

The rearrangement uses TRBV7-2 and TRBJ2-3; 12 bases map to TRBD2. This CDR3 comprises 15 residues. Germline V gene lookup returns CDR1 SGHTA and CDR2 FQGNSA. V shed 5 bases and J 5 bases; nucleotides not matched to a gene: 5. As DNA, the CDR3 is TGTGCCAGCAGCAAACTAGCGGGAGGTCTAGATACGCAGTATTTT. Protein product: CASSKLAGGLDTQYF.

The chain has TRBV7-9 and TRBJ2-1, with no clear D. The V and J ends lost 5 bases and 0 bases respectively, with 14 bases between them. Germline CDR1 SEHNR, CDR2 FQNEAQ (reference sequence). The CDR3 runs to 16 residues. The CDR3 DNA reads TGTGCCAGCAGCCGGGCTGGCGGCTACTCCTACAATGAGCAGTTCTTC. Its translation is CASSRAGGYSYNEQFF.

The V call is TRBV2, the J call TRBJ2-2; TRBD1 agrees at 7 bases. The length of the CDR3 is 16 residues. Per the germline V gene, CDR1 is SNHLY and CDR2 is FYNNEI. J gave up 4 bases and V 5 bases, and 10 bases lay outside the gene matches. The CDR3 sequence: CASSTPQGWVTGELFF. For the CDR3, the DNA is TGTGCCAGCAGTACCCCACAGGGGTGGGTCACCGGGGAGCTGTTTTTT.

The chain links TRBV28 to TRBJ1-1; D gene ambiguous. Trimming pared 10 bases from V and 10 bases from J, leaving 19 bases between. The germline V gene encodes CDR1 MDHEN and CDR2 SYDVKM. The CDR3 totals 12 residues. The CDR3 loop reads CATQPPRYGAFF. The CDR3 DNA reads TGTGCCACCCAGCCCCCTCGGTATGGAGCTTTCTTT.

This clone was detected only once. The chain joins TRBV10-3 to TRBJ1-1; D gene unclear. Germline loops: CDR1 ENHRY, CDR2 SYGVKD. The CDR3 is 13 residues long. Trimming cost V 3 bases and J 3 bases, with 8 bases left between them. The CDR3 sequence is CAISDTGYTEAFF. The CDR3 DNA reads TGTGCCATCAGTGACACGGGCTACACTGAAGCTTTCTTT.

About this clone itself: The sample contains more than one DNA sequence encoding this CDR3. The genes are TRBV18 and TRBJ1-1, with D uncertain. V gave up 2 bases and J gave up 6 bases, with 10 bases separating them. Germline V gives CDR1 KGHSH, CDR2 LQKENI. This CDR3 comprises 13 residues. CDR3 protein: CASSPTGLAEAFF. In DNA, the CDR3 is TGTGCCAGCTCACCAACCGGGTTGGCTGAAGCTTTCTTT.

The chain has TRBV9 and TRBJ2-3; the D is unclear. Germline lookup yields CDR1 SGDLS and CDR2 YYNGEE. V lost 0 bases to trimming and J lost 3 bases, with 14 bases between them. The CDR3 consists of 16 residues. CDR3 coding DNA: TGTGCCAGCAGCGTAGGACGGTCAGGCTGGACAGATACGCAGTATTTT. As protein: CASSVGRSGWTDTQYF.

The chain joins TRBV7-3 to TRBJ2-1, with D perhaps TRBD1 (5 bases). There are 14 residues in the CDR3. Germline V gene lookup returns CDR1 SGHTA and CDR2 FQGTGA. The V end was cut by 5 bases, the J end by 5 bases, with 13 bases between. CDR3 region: CASSPRQGNNEQFF. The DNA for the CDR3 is TGTGCCAGCAGCCCCCGCCAGGGCAACAATGAGCAGTTCTTC. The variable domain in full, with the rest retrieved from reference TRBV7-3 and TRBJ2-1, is GAGVSQTPSNKVTEKGKYVELRCDPISGHTALYWYRQSLGQGPEFLIYFQGTGAADDSGLPNDRFFAVRPEGSVSTLKIQRTERGDSAVYLCASSPRQGNNEQFFGPGTRLTVL.

The CDR3 DNA reads as TGTGCCTTCCAATGTGGGAGTACAGATACGCAGTATTTT. This sequence encodes CAFQCGSTDTQYF. The rearrangement links TRBV30 to TRBJ2-3, with TRBD2 as a possible D gene (5 bases). CDR3 length: 13 residues. Germline V gives CDR1 GTSNPN, CDR2 SVGIG (reference sequence). The V and J ends lost 7 bases and 3 bases respectively, with 14 bases between them.

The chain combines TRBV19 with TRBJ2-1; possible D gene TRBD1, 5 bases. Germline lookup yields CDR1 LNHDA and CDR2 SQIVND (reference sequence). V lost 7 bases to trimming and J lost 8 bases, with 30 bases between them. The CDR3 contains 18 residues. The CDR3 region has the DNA TGTGCCAGTACCCCATCACCAGACAGTCCACCCTCGGGCGATGAGCAGTTCTTC. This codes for CASTPSPDSPPSGDEQFF.

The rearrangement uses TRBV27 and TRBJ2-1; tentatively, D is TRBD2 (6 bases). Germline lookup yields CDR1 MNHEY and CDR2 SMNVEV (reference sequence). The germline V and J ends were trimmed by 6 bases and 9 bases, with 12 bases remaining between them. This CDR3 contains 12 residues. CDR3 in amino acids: CASRHAGLEQFF. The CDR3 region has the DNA TGTGCCAGCAGGCATGCGGGGCTTGAGCAGTTCTTC.

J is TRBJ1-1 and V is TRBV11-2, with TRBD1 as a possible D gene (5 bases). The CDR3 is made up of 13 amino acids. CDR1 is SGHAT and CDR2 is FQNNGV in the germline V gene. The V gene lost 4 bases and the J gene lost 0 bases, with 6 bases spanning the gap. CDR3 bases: TGTGCCAGCAGCTCAGGGTTGAACACTGAAGCTTTCTTT. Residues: CASSSGLNTEAFF.

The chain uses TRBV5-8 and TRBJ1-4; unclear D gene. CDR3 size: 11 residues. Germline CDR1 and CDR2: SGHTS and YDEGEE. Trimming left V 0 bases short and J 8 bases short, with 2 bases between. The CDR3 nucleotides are TGTGCCAGCAGCTTGGACGAAAAACTGTTTTTT. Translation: CASSLDEKLFF.

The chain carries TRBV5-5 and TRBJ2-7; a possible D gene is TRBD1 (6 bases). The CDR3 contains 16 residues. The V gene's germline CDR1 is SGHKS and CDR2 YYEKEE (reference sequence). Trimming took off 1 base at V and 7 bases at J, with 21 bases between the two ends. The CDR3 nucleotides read TGTGCCAGCAGCTTGCTTTTGGGACAAGGGGCGGAGGAGCAGTACTTC. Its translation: CASSLLLGQGAEEQYF.

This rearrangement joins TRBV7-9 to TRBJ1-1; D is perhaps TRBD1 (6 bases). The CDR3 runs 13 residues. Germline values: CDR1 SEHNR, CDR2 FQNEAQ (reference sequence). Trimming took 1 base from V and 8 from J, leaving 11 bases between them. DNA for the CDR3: TGTGCCAGCAGCTTAGGGGTCAGGGGCGAAGCTTTCTTT. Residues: CASSLGVRGEAFF.

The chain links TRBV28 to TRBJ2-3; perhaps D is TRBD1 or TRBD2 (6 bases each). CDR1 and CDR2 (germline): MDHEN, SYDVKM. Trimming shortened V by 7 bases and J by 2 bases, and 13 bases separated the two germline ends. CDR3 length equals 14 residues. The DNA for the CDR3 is TGTGCCAGCAACCAAGGGGGGACCACAGATACGCAGTATTTT. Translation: CASNQGGTTDTQYF.

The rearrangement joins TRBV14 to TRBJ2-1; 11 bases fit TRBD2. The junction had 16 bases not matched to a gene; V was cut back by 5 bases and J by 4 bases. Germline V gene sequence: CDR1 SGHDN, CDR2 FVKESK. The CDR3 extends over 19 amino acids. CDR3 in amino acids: CASSSPHLAGGKVYNEQFF. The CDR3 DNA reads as TGTGCCAGCAGCTCTCCCCACCTAGCGGGAGGAAAAGTGTACAATGAGCAGTTCTTC.